This TCR beta chain was observed in a study of T-cell reconstitution after alpha-beta-depleted transplantation in children. Broader study findings: Reports say that about two months after transplant, the alpha-beta T cells came out of several hundred graft clones that had expanded. The study traced high day-60 TCRbeta diversity in some patients to surviving recipient T cells and thymic progenitors. The authors attributed T-cell counts and diversity one year after transplant mostly to newly produced T cells.

This clonotype is labeled as medium-sized. Its target is not known. Library preparation (for TCRbeta) was performed with unique molecular identifiers. TCRdb re-called the PCR reads through MiXCR, storing one row per CDR3 protein. The repertoire includes 3,000 to 4,000 distinct CDR3 sequences, approximately 23% of them detected once, and about 25% sits in the top ten. CDR1 and CDR2 from the germline V gene are SGHAT and FQNNGV. Trimming pared 8 bases from V and 7 bases from J, leaving 17 bases between. The CDR3 has 13 amino acids. The gene calls are TRBV11-2 and TRBJ1-1; maybe TRBD1 (6 bases). This sequence originates from a male patient aged 2 to 9 who had a stem cell transplant for acute lymphoblastic leukemia, so the T cells may come from the graft donor. The material sequenced was PBMCs, mostly from graft donor cells, taken 60 days after TCRalphabeta/CD19-depleted stem cell transplant. CDR3 DNA sequence: TGTGCCAGCGGACGTAGGACAGTAGGTGAAGCTTTCTTT. Its translation is CASGRRTVGEAFF. The full variable domain, with the rest looked up from reference TRBV11-2 and TRBJ1-1, is EAGVAQSPRYKIIEKRQSVAFWCNPISGHATLYWYQQILGQGPKLLIQFQNNGVVDDSQLPKDRFSAERLKGVDSTLKIQPAKLEDSAVYLCASGRRTVGEAFFGQGTRLTVV.